The clone carrying this TCR beta chain is called medium-sized (0.01 to 0.1%) based on its frequency. The antigen is unknown. This entry is derived from a study of T cell clusters in autoimmune cytopenias. Multiplex touch-down PCR amplified TRB using TRB-A and TRB-B pools in one tube. Reanalyzing the multiplex PCR reads, TCRdb keeps one entry per CDR3 protein, without DNA. The repertoire shows 7,000 to 10,000 distinct CDR3 sequences; the top ten hold 5% to 5.5%. Germline V lookup: CDR1 SGHDT, CDR2 YYEEEE. This CDR3 region has 15 residues. Each sample's input was 250 to 300 ng genomic DNA, 38,000 or so genome equivalents. Study-wide results and limits: The cluster-lack signature was not seen for secondary cytopenia versus chronic lymphocytic leukemia. Physiological T cell clusters of healthy donors were apparently absent in primary autoimmune cytopenia patients.

This TCR came from a human donor with an autoimmune cytopenia or autoimmune hepatitis (not recorded which). The rearrangement links TRBV5-6 to TRBJ2-3; lacking DNA, the TRBD1 call made by TCRdb goes unchecked. Material: peripheral blood. The CDR3 spells CASSHRVVGTDTQYF.